This TCR beta chain was found in a study of Graves' ophthalmopathy and Graves' hyperthyroidism. Study findings and constraints: The model achieved under 71% sensitivity and under 75% specificity for ophthalmopathy progression. Sensitivity of 87.88% and specificity of 70% to 84% were achieved when a 13-signature model separated ophthalmopathy from stable hyperthyroidism.

V was pared by 6 bases and J by 5 bases, with 11 bases of the junction left unmatched. CDR3 length equals 15 residues. Germline CDR1 MNHEY, CDR2 SVGAGI. The authors amplified TCR beta CDR3 regions, and they did so from RNA transcripts for repertoire sequencing. HTBI primers served in a first-round RT-PCR, which a second-round multiplex PCR followed. TCRdb itself ran the multiplex PCR reads through MiXCR, one entry per CDR3 protein. Of approximately 210,000 distinct CDR3 sequences in the sample, around 28% were seen once. At least ten counts were recorded for this clonotype. The antigen remains undetermined. For donors with ophthalmopathy, the disease showed moderate-to-severe activity, reached CAS ≥3 and NOSPECS ≥4, and had lasted under 3 months.

The clonotype was recovered from a man aged 45 to 65 with Graves' ophthalmopathy. Sequencing was performed on peripheral blood. The chain recombines TRBV6-5 with TRBJ2-7, with 9 positions matching TRBD2. The CDR3 loop reads CASRLIAGEIHEQYF. CDR3 nucleotide sequence: TGTGCCAGCAGGTTAATAGCGGGAGAAATCCACGAGCAGTACTTC.